The source of this T cell receptor (beta chain) is a study of shared clonotypes between healthy human individuals. Assay runs were performed at deep level. For every subset, genomic DNA was evenly distributed across several immunoSEQ plates. TCRdb keeps only in-frame clones here, not all; method: immunoSEQ multiplex PCR. Of around 2,000,000 clones listed, over 85% were seen once; the top ten hold approximately 0.13%. Germline values: CDR1 MDHEN, CDR2 SYDVKM. V lost 8 bases and J lost 5; bases outside the gene matches: 6. This CDR3 is 14 amino acids long. Points from the study as a whole: The authors expected sequencing depth to affect clonotype sharing among donors.

This clone showed up just once. The antigen is not known. Distinct nucleotide sequences in the sample also encode this CDR3. The sequence came from a man between 18 and 29 years old in good health. The chain couples TRBV28 to TRBJ1-6, with TRBD1 matching over 7 bases. The sequencing sample was made of naive CD4+ T cells sorted from blood. Subset indicated: CD45RA+ positively selected. The CDR3 loop reads CASRGGTDNSPLHF. The CDR3 nucleotides read TGTGCCAGCCGCGGAGGGACAGATAATTCACCCCTCCACTTT.